One sample yielded the 2 T cell receptor beta chains listed below, sequenced in a study of control samples from healthy donors and cancer patients. Clones were read by immunoSEQ multiplex PCR, and TCRdb kept only the in-frame ones, dropping some. The repertoire holds hundreds of thousands of clones, with approximately 92% as singletons. The sample taken for sequencing was PBMCs. All receptors derive from a man in his forties with head and neck cancer.

The chain uses TRBV5-4 and TRBJ2-5, with 9 bases matching TRBD1. The CDR3 consists of 14 residues. Germline V gene sequence: CDR1 SGHNT, CDR2 YYREEE (reference sequence). The junction had 2 bases not matched to a gene; V was cut back by 0 bases and J by 5 bases. The CDR3 DNA reads TGTGCCAGCAGCTTGGTACAGGGGGCTGAGACCCAGTACTTC. It yields the protein CASSLVQGAETQYF.

The chain joins TRBV28 to TRBJ2-3; 8 bases map to TRBD2. After removal of 7 bases from V and 5 bases from J, the junction contained 11 bases not matched to a gene. Germline V gene lookup returns CDR1 MDHEN and CDR2 SYDVKM. CDR3 length: 15 residues. This chain's CDR3 is CASTSGAGAKDTQYF. DNA for the CDR3: TGTGCCAGCACGTCCGGAGCGGGAGCCAAAGATACGCAGTATTTT.